The 30 T cell receptor beta chains below were found in one sample sequenced in a study of blood T cells in healthy people across ages. A second PCR, run for roughly 7 to 11 cycles, used a sample-barcoded 5' primer plus a J-beta primer mix. TCRdb passed the 5' RACE reads through MiXCR, listing each CDR3 protein once. This repertoire shows about 1.4 million distinct CDR3 sequences, 55% to 75% found once; its top ten account for over 5%. The specimen sequenced was blood. These receptors were taken from a man aged 18 to 30 in good health.

This clonotype was detected a few times. V and J are TRBV4-2 and TRBJ2-7; a possible D gene is TRBD2 (6 bases). Germline CDR1 is LGHNA and CDR2 is YNFKEQ. Deletions cut 0 bases from V and 4 bases from J, with 16 bases between. There are 16 residues in the CDR3. This CDR3 is CASSQEAAGPGYEQYF. CDR3 sequence (DNA): TGTGCCAGCAGCCAAGAGGCAGCGGGCCCTGGATACGAGCAGTACTTC.

V is TRBV6-5 and J is TRBJ2-2, with 11 nucleotides matching TRBD2. Germline CDR1 MNHEY, CDR2 SVGAGI. The CDR3 totals 16 residues. J lost 8 bases, V lost 0 bases, and 5 bases had no gene match. CDR3: CASSYSTSGSSGELFF. CDR3 nucleotides: TGTGCCAGCAGTTACTCTACTAGCGGGAGTTCTGGGGAGCTGTTTTTT.

The chain is built from TRBV27 and TRBJ1-1, with 12 bases fitting TRBD1. Germline loops: CDR1 MNHEY, CDR2 SMNVEV (reference sequence). V lost 3 bases to trimming and J lost 2 bases; unmatched junction nucleotides: 4. The CDR3 sequence is 16 residues long. The DNA for the CDR3 is TGTGCCAGCAGTTTCCAGGGACAGGGGGCCAACACTGAAGCTTTCTTT. Encoded protein: CASSFQGQGANTEAFF.

For this clonotype: One base away lies a much larger clone, so this may be a sequencing read error. The chain carries TRBV20-1 and TRBJ1-1, with D possibly TRBD1 on 6 matching bases. Germline CDR1 and CDR2: DFQATT and SNEGSKA (reference sequence). The V and J ends lost 5 bases and 5 bases respectively, with 21 bases between them. This CDR3 has 15 residues. In nucleotides, the CDR3 is TGCAGTGCTCGCCGACGGGGGCAATCGGGAACTGAAGCTTTCTTT. Translated, it gives CSARRRGQSGTEAFF.

This clonotype was seen repeatedly, ten times or more. J is TRBJ2-1 and V is TRBV6-2 or TRBV6-3; D is possibly TRBD1 or TRBD2 (5 bases each). Germline CDR1 MNHEY, CDR2 SVGEGT. There are 11 residues in the CDR3. V lost 2 bases and J lost 9, with 5 bases in between. CDR3 amino acids: CASSYGGEQFF. The CDR3 DNA reads TGTGCCAGCAGTTACGGGGGTGAGCAGTTCTTC.

This clonotype was observed a handful of times. V usage is TRBV20-1 and J usage is TRBJ2-7; 9 nucleotides align to TRBD1. In germline, CDR1 is DFQATT, CDR2 SNEGSKA (reference sequence). Losses at the gene ends were 6 bases for V and 0 bases for J; bases not matched to a gene: 9. CDR3 length: 15 amino acids. The CDR3 coding sequence is TGCAGTGCCGATGACAGGGGGAAGAGCTCCTACGAGCAGTACTTC. Translation: CSADDRGKSSYEQYF.

The CDR3 region has the DNA TGTGCCAGCAGCTTATCGTCGAGTTACGATGAGCAGTTCTTC. Translated: CASSLSSSYDEQFF. V and J are TRBV7-9 and TRBJ2-1; D not resolved. The CDR3 loop spans 14 amino acids. Trimming stripped 2 bases from V and 8 bases from J, with 13 bases between. From germline, CDR1 is SEHNR and CDR2 FQNEAQ (reference sequence).

V and J are TRBV20-1 and TRBJ2-3; 7 nucleotides agree with TRBD2. The CDR3 totals 14 residues. Germline trimming cut 3 bases from V and 4 bases from J; bases unmatched to any gene: 7. The germline V gene encodes CDR1 DFQATT and CDR2 SNEGSKA (reference sequence). The CDR3 DNA reads TGCAGTGCTAGTTGGGCGGGAGTGTCAGATACGCAGTATTTT. Translation gives CSASWAGVSDTQYF.

The chain has TRBV12-3 or TRBV12-4 and TRBJ2-1, with D unclear. Trimming removed 6 bases from V and 9 bases from J, with 12 bases in between. The CDR3 is 12 residues long. In DNA form, the CDR3 reads TGTGCCAGCAGGGAAGACCCCAGTGAGCAGTTCTTC. It yields the protein CASREDPSEQFF.

V usage is TRBV29-1 and J usage is TRBJ1-2, with D possibly TRBD1 on 5 matching bases. Germline V lookup: CDR1 SQVTM, CDR2 ANQGSEA. V lost 4 bases and J lost 0, with 18 bases in between. This CDR3 comprises 16 residues. CDR3 sequence: CSVGGGQAAPNYGYTF. The DNA of the CDR3 is TGCAGCGTTGGGGGGGGTCAGGCCGCACCTAACTATGGCTACACCTTC.

This clonotype has only one observation. The rearrangement links TRBV29-1 to TRBJ1-4; 8 positions agree with TRBD1. Germline CDR1 SQVTM, CDR2 ANQGSEA. The CDR3 runs 13 residues. With 6 bases clipped from V and 8 bases from J, the junction kept 8 bases outside the gene matches. The CDR3 reads CSVATGGDEKLFF. Here the CDR3 DNA reads TGCAGCGTGGCCACAGGGGGGGACGAAAAACTGTTTTTT.

The J gene is TRBJ2-3, the V gene TRBV29-1; possible D gene TRBD1, 6 bases. In germline, CDR1 is SQVTM, CDR2 ANQGSEA. Trimming stripped 3 bases from V and 0 bases from J, with 19 bases between. This CDR3 has 17 amino acids. The CDR3 DNA follows: TGCAGCGTTGACGAAAGGACCGTTCAGGGGAGCACAGATACGCAGTATTTT. It specifies CSVDERTVQGSTDTQYF.

The J gene is TRBJ2-7, the V gene TRBV11-2, with 8 bases fitting TRBD2. This CDR3 contains 16 residues. Germline values: CDR1 SGHAT, CDR2 FQNNGV. J was trimmed by 2 bases and V by 5 bases; bases with no gene match: 11. The CDR3 DNA is TGTGCCAGCAGCCCCCTGCTGGGACTAGGCGCCTACGAGCAGTACTTC. Protein sequence: CASSPLLGLGAYEQYF.

The rearrangement links TRBV7-9 to TRBJ2-7; TRBD1 matches at 8 bases. The CDR3 covers 15 residues. Germline V CDR1 and CDR2: SEHNR, FQNEAQ (reference sequence). Germline trimming cut 1 base from V and 3 bases from J; bases unmatched to any gene: 5. In nucleotides, the CDR3 is TGTGCCAGCAGCTTAGGACAGGGGCAGATCTACGAGCAGTACTTC. The encoded protein is CASSLGQGQIYEQYF.

V gene TRBV5-1 combines with J gene TRBJ1-6; possible D gene TRBD1, 5 bases. Germline V CDR1 and CDR2: SGHRS, YFSETQ. The length of the CDR3 is 15 residues. V was pared by 4 bases and J by 5 bases, with 13 bases between. CDR3 amino acids: CASSPRAGDNSPLHF. The CDR3 nucleotides are TGCGCCAGCAGCCCCAGAGCGGGGGATAATTCACCCCTCCACTTT.

The V and J genes are TRBV28 and TRBJ2-5; possibly TRBD1 for D (5 bases). The CDR3 has 19 residues. The V and J ends lost 5 bases and 4 bases respectively, with 29 bases between them. Germline CDR1 MDHEN, CDR2 SYDVKM. CDR3 nucleotide sequence: TGTGCCAGCAGTCCACTTCACTTCACAGGAATAGTCGTTGGAGAGACCCAGTACTTC. This translates into CASSPLHFTGIVVGETQYF.

The chain couples TRBV29-1 to TRBJ2-7; maybe TRBD2 (7 bases). Germline V gene data show CDR1 as SQVTM and CDR2 as ANQGSEA. The CDR3 is 15 amino acids. V was pared by 4 bases and J by 2 bases, with 18 bases between. The CDR3 nucleotides are TGCAGCGTTGCCCCCGCCGGGGAGGGGGCCTACGAGCAGTACTTC. Protein: CSVAPAGEGAYEQYF.

This clonotype was seen only a few times. This sequence joins TRBV7-2 and TRBJ2-1; D is undetermined. The V gene lost 6 bases and the J gene lost 2 bases, with 8 bases spanning the gap. Germline values: CDR1 SGHTA, CDR2 FQGNSA. CDR3 length: 13 amino acids. CDR3 sequence: CASSPRTYNEQFF. The CDR3 region has the DNA TGTGCCAGCAGTCCCCGCACCTACAATGAGCAGTTCTTC.

The V call is TRBV19, the J call TRBJ1-2, with TRBD1 identical over 11 bases. V shed 5 bases and J 7 bases; nucleotides not matched to a gene: 9. The CDR3 sequence is 15 residues long. Germline CDR1 reads LNHDA; CDR2 reads SQIVND (reference sequence). CDR3 residues: CASSHRTGGGCGYTF. CDR3 sequence (DNA): TGTGCCAGTAGTCACCGGACAGGGGGCGGGTGTGGCTACACCTTC.

The V and J genes are TRBV7-6 and TRBJ1-1; D gene unclear. The CDR3 extends over 14 amino acids. Between the trimmed V and J ends, which lost 0 bases and 3 bases, there was a span of 8 bases. CDR1 and CDR2 (germline): SGHVS, FNYEAQ. DNA of the CDR3: TGTGCCAGCAGCTTAGCTGGTCGACACACTGAAGCTTTCTTT. This translates into CASSLAGRHTEAFF.

With respect to this clonotype: The germline gene is not matched at one end of the junction; a read error may be the cause. This chain links TRBV5-1 with TRBJ2-1, with 9 bases matching TRBD2. The germline gives CDR1 SGHRS, CDR2 YFSETQ. There are 19 residues in the CDR3. CDR3 coding DNA: TGCGCCAGCAGCAGGCCGACATTGACTAGCGGACGACCTTACAACGAGCAGTTCTTC. This sequence encodes CASSRPTLTSGRPYNEQFF.

This clonotype appeared a few times. Here the CDR3 DNA reads TGCAGCGAATTGACTCACACAGATACGCAGTATTTT. Protein sequence: CSELTHTDTQYF. The chain employs TRBV29-1 and TRBJ2-3, with D unresolved. Looked up from germline, CDR1 is SQVTM and CDR2 is ANQGSEA. V lost 7 bases, J lost 2 bases, and 10 bases lay in between. The CDR3 loop spans 12 amino acids.

Notes on this clonotype: The junction departs from germline at one end; a sequencing error may be responsible. V gene TRBV5-6 combines with J gene TRBJ2-5; no definite D call. The germline V gene has CDR1 SGHDT and CDR2 YYEEEE. CDR3 length: 13 residues. CDR3 amino acids: CATSPKNMETQYF. The CDR3, as DNA: TGTGCCACCAGCCCGAAAAATATGGAGACCCAGTACTTC.

This clonotype appeared once. The chain employs TRBV2 and TRBJ2-7, with 9 bases fitting TRBD2. Germline V CDR1 and CDR2: SNHLY, FYNNEI. This CDR3 is built from 15 residues. V lost 4 bases to trimming and J lost 0 bases; unmatched junction nucleotides: 4. The CDR3 DNA reads as TGTGCCAGCAGTGGCGCTAGCGGGGTCTCCTACGAGCAGTACTTC. Its protein product is CASSGASGVSYEQYF.

The V and J genes are TRBV28 and TRBJ2-2, with D unclear. The length of the CDR3 is 15 residues. V shed 2 bases and J shed 5 bases, with 12 bases lying between them. Germline V gene sequence: CDR1 MDHEN, CDR2 SYDVKM. CDR3 nucleotide sequence: TGTGCCAGCAGTTTAGTAGGACCCTCTACCGGGGAGCTGTTTTTT. Its protein is CASSLVGPSTGELFF.

The V gene is TRBV29-1, the J gene TRBJ1-1; D gene ambiguous. The CDR3 length is 14 residues. The V and J ends lost 2 bases and 7 bases respectively, with 17 bases between them. The germline CDR1 and CDR2 sequences are SQVTM and ANQGSEA. The CDR3 bases are TGCAGCGTTGAACCCCTAATAAGGCGGAATGAAGCTTTCTTT. It encodes CSVEPLIRRNEAFF.

The V gene is TRBV6-1, the J gene TRBJ2-2, with D tentatively TRBD1 (6 bases). The length of the CDR3 is 17 residues. The germline gives CDR1 MNHNS, CDR2 SASEGT. The germline V and J ends were trimmed by 6 bases and 0 bases, with 17 bases remaining between them. The DNA for the CDR3 is TGTGCCAGCAGACTGTCCCAGGGGACCTCGAACACCGGGGAGCTGTTTTTT. Encoded protein: CASRLSQGTSNTGELFF.

The chain employs TRBV7-9 and TRBJ2-7, with 11 nucleotides matching TRBD1. V trimming: 3 bases; J trimming: 4 bases; junction bases outside the gene matches: 5. The germline CDR1 and CDR2 sequences are SEHNR and FQNEAQ (reference sequence). CDR3 length equals 15 residues. Written as DNA, the CDR3 is TGTGCCAGCAGCTTCCGGGACAGGGGGGGATACGAGCAGTACTTC. Translated, it gives CASSFRDRGGYEQYF. The entire variable domain, with the rest obtained from reference TRBV7-9 and TRBJ2-7, is as follows: DTGVSQNPRHKITKRGQNVTFRCDPISEHNRLYWYRQTLGQGPEFLTYFQNEAQLEKSRLLSDRFSAERPKGSFSTLEIQRTEQGDSAMYLCASSFRDRGGYEQYFGPGTRLTVT.

CDR3: CASSLSSGGQYNEQFF. CDR3 nucleotides: TGTGCCAGCAGTTTATCTTCGGGGGGCCAATACAATGAGCAGTTCTTC. The chain carries TRBV27 and TRBJ2-1; D possibly corresponds to TRBD2 (7 bases). This CDR3 spans 16 amino acids. V was cut by 0 bases and J by 4 bases, with 13 bases left in between. Germline CDR1 reads MNHEY; CDR2 reads SMNVEV (reference sequence).

V is TRBV27 and J is TRBJ1-5; the D is unclear. The germline V and J ends were trimmed by 5 bases and 9 bases, with 17 bases remaining between them. This CDR3 contains 14 residues. Germline values: CDR1 MNHEY, CDR2 SMNVEV (reference sequence). In DNA, the CDR3 is TGTGCCAGCAGTGTCGACGCCGTTGGGTGGCCCCAGCATTTT. Its protein product is CASSVDAVGWPQHF.